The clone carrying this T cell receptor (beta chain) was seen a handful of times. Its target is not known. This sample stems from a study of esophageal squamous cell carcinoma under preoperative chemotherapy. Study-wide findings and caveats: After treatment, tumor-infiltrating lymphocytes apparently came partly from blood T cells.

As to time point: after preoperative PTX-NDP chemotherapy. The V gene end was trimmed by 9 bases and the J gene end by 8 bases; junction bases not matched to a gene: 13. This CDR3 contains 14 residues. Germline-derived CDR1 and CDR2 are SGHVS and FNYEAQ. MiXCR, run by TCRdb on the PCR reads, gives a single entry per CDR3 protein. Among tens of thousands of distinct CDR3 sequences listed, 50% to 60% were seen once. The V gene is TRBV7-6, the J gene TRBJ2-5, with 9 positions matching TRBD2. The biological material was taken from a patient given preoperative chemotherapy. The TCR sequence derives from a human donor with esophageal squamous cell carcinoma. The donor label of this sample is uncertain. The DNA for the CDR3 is TGTGCCAGGAGCGGGGGGCGTGTCCCAGATACCCAGTACTTC. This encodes CARSGGRVPDTQYF.